Below are 12 T cell receptor beta chains sequenced from a single sample in a study of T cell responses to AZD1222 COVID-19 vaccine. TCRdb's copy holds only in-frame clones and misses some; the assay was immunoSEQ multiplex PCR. The sample holds approximately 170,000 clones, just over 90% seen once. The sample consisted of peripheral blood, taken on day 0 of AZD1222 vaccination. The receptors here all came from an adult in good health.

The genes are TRBV28 and TRBJ1-1, with a tentative D call TRBD1 (5 bases). The V and J ends lost 4 bases and 10 bases respectively, with 16 bases between them. Per the germline V gene, CDR1 is MDHEN and CDR2 is SYDVKM. CDR3 length: 13 amino acids. CDR3: CASSSRFWGAAFF. The CDR3 nucleotides are TGTGCCAGCAGTTCCCGGTTTTGGGGCGCAGCTTTCTTT.

The chain recombines TRBV27 with TRBJ1-4; D is possibly TRBD1 (6 bases). V was trimmed by 0 bases and J by 8 bases, leaving 13 bases between them. The CDR3 has 15 residues. CDR1 MNHEY and CDR2 SMNVEV come from the germline V gene (reference sequence). In DNA, the CDR3 is TGTGCCAGCAGTTTATCGGGGGGCGGGGGCGAAAAACTGTTTTTT. Residues: CASSLSGGGGEKLFF.

This chain links TRBV7-6 with TRBJ1-2; D is ambiguous. This CDR3 region has 17 residues. The germline V gene encodes CDR1 SGHVS and CDR2 FNYEAQ. V was pared by 0 bases and J by 4 bases, with 18 bases between. CDR3 in DNA: TGTGCCAGCAGCTTAGCCCCGTCTAGGGTTTATAGCTATGGCTACACCTTC. Translation gives CASSLAPSRVYSYGYTF.

This sequence joins TRBV27 and TRBJ1-2; unclear D gene. V was clipped by 0 bases and J by 13 bases, with 15 bases between them. CDR1 and CDR2 from the germline V gene are MNHEY and SMNVEV (reference sequence). This CDR3 has 13 amino acids. The CDR3 sequence is CASSLSIEASSTF. DNA of the CDR3: TGTGCCAGCAGTTTATCAATAGAGGCCTCTAGCACCTTC.

The chain uses TRBV11-2 and TRBJ2-5; 8 bases line up with TRBD1. Per germline, CDR1 SGHAT and CDR2 FQNNGV. Trimming took 3 bases from V and 3 from J; bases not matched to a gene: 3. The CDR3 runs to 14 residues. Here the CDR3 DNA reads TGTGCCAGCAGCTTTGGGACAGGCGAAGAGACCCAGTACTTC. It codes for CASSFGTGEETQYF. Full variable domain (rest looked up from reference TRBV11-2 and TRBJ2-5): EAGVAQSPRYKIIEKRQSVAFWCNPISGHATLYWYQQILGQGPKLLIQFQNNGVVDDSQLPKDRFSAERLKGVDSTLKIQPAKLEDSAVYLCASSFGTGEETQYFGPGTRLLVL.

The rearrangement uses TRBV13 and TRBJ1-2; tentative D call: TRBD1 (6 bases). V was trimmed by 2 bases and J by 3 bases, leaving 10 bases between them. The germline V gene has CDR1 PRHDT and CDR2 FYEKMQ (reference sequence). This CDR3 contains 14 residues. CDR3 sequence: CASSLWGQDYGYTF. The CDR3, as DNA: TGTGCCAGCAGCTTATGGGGGCAGGACTATGGCTACACCTTC.

CDR3 sequence (DNA): TGTGCCAGCAGCCAAACCGGGACTAGTTCCGGGGAGCTGTTTTTT. Protein: CASSQTGTSSGELFF. The rearrangement uses TRBV3-1 (or the pseudogene TRBV3-2) and TRBJ2-2, with TRBD2 matching 8 bases. Germline lookup yields CDR1 LGHDT and CDR2 YNNKEL (reference sequence). There are 15 residues in the CDR3. V lost 2 bases to trimming and J lost 6 bases; unmatched junction nucleotides: 5.

The rearrangement uses TRBV5-1 and TRBJ2-5; D remains unclear. This CDR3 is 14 amino acids long. Germline CDR1 reads SGHRS; CDR2 reads YFSETQ. V was pared by 2 bases and J by 2 bases, with 10 bases between. CDR3 sequence: CASSFSELQETQYF. The CDR3 coding sequence is TGCGCCAGCAGCTTCTCCGAGTTACAAGAGACCCAGTACTTC.

The rearrangement joins TRBV14 to TRBJ2-3; D may be TRBD2 (5 bases). With 6 bases removed from V and 0 bases from J, the gap between germline ends came to 13 bases. The CDR3 covers 15 residues. CDR1 is SGHDN, CDR2 FVKESK, per germline. CDR3 nucleotide sequence: TGTGCCAGCAGTCGAGGGCTGTTAAGCACAGATACGCAGTATTTT. This translates into CASSRGLLSTDTQYF.

This chain joins TRBV23-1 and TRBJ2-7; 10 nucleotides agree with TRBD2. TRBV23-1 is assigned to the ORF class and has an uncertain function. V dropped 3 bases and J dropped 1; count of bases not matched to a gene: 18. The CDR3 has 20 residues. The CDR3 loop reads CASSHHNTSGIWEGSYEQYF. The CDR3 region has the DNA TGCGCCAGCAGTCACCACAACACTAGCGGGATATGGGAGGGATCCTACGAGCAGTACTTC.

The chain carries TRBV18 and TRBJ2-1; unclear D gene. Germline lookup yields CDR1 KGHSH and CDR2 LQKENI. Deletions cut 3 bases from V and 4 bases from J, with 13 bases between. The CDR3 contains 15 residues. The CDR3 DNA is TGTGCCAGCTCACCGGTGGCTCTATCGTACAATGAGCAGTTCTTC. It specifies CASSPVALSYNEQFF.

The chain carries TRBV6-4 and TRBJ2-1, with 9 bases that match TRBD1. The germline V gene has CDR1 MRHNA and CDR2 SNTAGT. The CDR3 totals 15 residues. V dropped 6 bases and J dropped 4; count of bases not matched to a gene: 7. The DNA of the CDR3 is TGTGCCAGCAGCCCAGGGACAGGGACTTACAATGAGCAGTTCTTC. This gives the protein CASSPGTGTYNEQFF.